This record looks at one T cell receptor (beta chain) sequence and its context. The antigen is not known. Treatment here: oral pan-JAK inhibitor, 5-10 mg twice daily. Alopecia areata patients provided lesional scalp punch biopsies and peripheral blood, both collected for the study. RNA was extracted and reverse transcribed into cDNA as the sequencing template. Here immunoSEQ multiplex PCR was the method, and the copy in TCRdb shows in-frame clones only, minus some. There are approximately 200,000 clones in the sample; roughly three fifths occur only once, and approximately 0.7% lies in the top ten. The record originates from a study of CD8+ T cells in alopecia areata. Overall study results and limits: During tofacitinib treatment, many expanded lesional clones remained in scalp and blood. Normal skin's resident alphabeta T cells are sequenced alongside lesional scalp T cells. Clonality exceeded that of normal scalp in lesional scalp, most notably in alopecia totalis/universalis.

The germline V gene has CDR1 MNHEY and CDR2 SMNVEV (reference sequence). V shed 3 bases and J 5 bases; nucleotides not matched to a gene: 12. The CDR3 contains 16 residues. The chain recombines TRBV27 with TRBJ2-7; 8 bases line up with TRBD2. This clonotype originated in a human donor with alopecia areata. Sequenced here: CD4+ T cells sorted from blood, sampled at week 4, from a patient treated with tofacitinib. The CDR3 DNA is TGTGCCAGCAGTTTCCTCGTTAGCGGGAACTACCACGAGCAGTACTTC. It yields the protein CASSFLVSGNYHEQYF.